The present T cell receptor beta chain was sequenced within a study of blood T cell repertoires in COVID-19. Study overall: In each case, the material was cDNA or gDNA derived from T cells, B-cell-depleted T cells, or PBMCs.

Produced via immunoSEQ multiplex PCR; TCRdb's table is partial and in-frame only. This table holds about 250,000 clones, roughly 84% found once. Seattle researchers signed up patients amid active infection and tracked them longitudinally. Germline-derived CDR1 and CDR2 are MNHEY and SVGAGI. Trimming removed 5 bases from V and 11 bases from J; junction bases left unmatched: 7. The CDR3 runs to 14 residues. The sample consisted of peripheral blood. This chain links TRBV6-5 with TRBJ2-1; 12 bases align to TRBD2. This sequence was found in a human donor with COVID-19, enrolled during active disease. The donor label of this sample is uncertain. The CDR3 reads CASSQTSGRLQQFF. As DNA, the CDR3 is TGTGCCAGCAGTCAGACTAGCGGGAGATTACAGCAGTTCTTC.